Below, 25 T cell receptor beta chains from the same sample are listed, as sequenced in a study of cytomegalovirus exposure and HLA in healthy donors. The method was immunoSEQ multiplex PCR; TCRdb's version includes in-frame clones alone and lacks a portion of them. The sample includes under 250,000 clones, around 80% of them seen just once. The material sequenced was PBMCs. The receptors derive from a woman aged 30 to 39 in good health and CMV-seronegative.

V gene TRBV5-1 combines with J gene TRBJ2-7; 7 nucleotides line up with TRBD2. The CDR3 contains 13 residues. J was trimmed by 2 bases and V by 3 bases; bases with no gene match: 2. Germline CDR1 SGHRS, CDR2 YFSETQ. This chain's CDR3 is CASSSGTTYEQYF. CDR3 sequence (DNA): TGCGCCAGCAGCTCCGGGACTACCTACGAGCAGTACTTC.

DNA of the CDR3: TGTGCCACCAGCGGCTTAAATGGTATCACAGATACGCAGTATTTT. The encoded protein is CATSGLNGITDTQYF. The rearrangement links TRBV15 to TRBJ2-3; no clear D. Germline assignment: CDR1 LNHNV and CDR2 YYDKDF (reference sequence). V dropped 5 bases and J dropped 2 bases, with 14 bases sitting between them. The CDR3 length is 15 residues.

This clone turned up a few times. The chain recombines TRBV6-1 with TRBJ1-2; D is undetermined. The CDR3 length is 13 residues. Trimming took 2 bases from V and 8 from J, leaving 12 bases between them. In germline, CDR1 is MNHNS, CDR2 SASEGT. CDR3 coding DNA: TGTGCCAGCAGTGAATTGGAGGGCTGGGGCTACACCTTC. It yields the protein CASSELEGWGYTF.

Only one count was recorded for this clone. The chain is built from TRBV10-2 and TRBJ2-3; 11 bases match TRBD2. The CDR3 totals 17 residues. The germline V gene encodes CDR1 WSHSY and CDR2 SAAADI. V lost 3 bases, J lost 4 bases, and 9 bases stayed unmatched. The CDR3 loop reads CASSDGSGRATADTQYF. CDR3 bases: TGCGCCAGCAGTGATGGTAGCGGGAGGGCAACGGCAGATACGCAGTATTTT.

This clone came up once. V is TRBV27 and J is TRBJ2-2, with 15 bases matching TRBD2. V trimming: 0 bases; J trimming: 7 bases; junction bases outside the gene matches: 18. CDR1 and CDR2 from the germline V gene are MNHEY and SMNVEV (reference sequence). This CDR3 region has 22 residues. CDR3 region: CASSLSWGTTGLAGGPIGELFF. The CDR3, as DNA: TGTGCCAGCAGTTTATCGTGGGGAACGACGGGACTAGCGGGAGGCCCTATCGGGGAGCTGTTTTTT.

This chain connects TRBV5-1 to TRBJ2-5; D remains ambiguous. There are 13 residues in the CDR3. Per germline, CDR1 SGHRS and CDR2 YFSETQ. V was clipped by 5 bases and J by 5 bases, with 13 bases between them. CDR3 in amino acids: CASSQAQAETQYF. In nucleotides, the CDR3 is TGCGCCAGCAGTCAAGCTCAAGCCGAGACCCAGTACTTC. Together with reference TRBV5-1 and TRBJ2-5, the CDR3 gives the full variable domain: KAGVTQTPRYLIKTRGQQVTLSCSPISGHRSVSWYQQTPGQGLQFLFEYFSETQRNKGNFPGRFSGRQFSNSRSEMNVSTLELGDSALYLCASSQAQAETQYFGPGTRLLVL.

The J gene is TRBJ2-7, the V gene TRBV5-4; TRBD2 agrees at 7 bases. This CDR3 is built from 16 residues. V was clipped by 4 bases and J by 2 bases; unmatched bases: 12. Germline V gene data show CDR1 as SGHNT and CDR2 as YYREEE (reference sequence). As DNA, the CDR3 is TGTGCCAGCAGCCCCCCCGGCGGGAGTACAACCTACGAGCAGTACTTC. As protein: CASSPPGGSTTYEQYF.

The chain employs TRBV20-1 and TRBJ1-6; D is ambiguous. Per the germline V gene, CDR1 is DFQATT and CDR2 is SNEGSKA (reference sequence). V was shortened by 5 bases and J by 14 bases, with 10 bases between the two germline ends. The CDR3 totals 10 residues. The CDR3 nucleotides are TGCAGTGCTGGCGACATCACCCTCCACTTT. It codes for CSAGDITLHF.

This CDR3 is CASSHTRDYNEQFF. CDR3 DNA sequence: TGTGCCAGCAGCCATACTAGAGACTACAATGAGCAGTTCTTC. The chain couples TRBV7-8 to TRBJ2-1, with a tentative D call TRBD2 (5 bases). CDR3 length: 14 residues. CDR1 and CDR2 (germline): SGHVS, FQNEAQ. The ends were cut back, 5 bases at V and 3 bases at J, with 11 bases in the middle.

The V and J genes are TRBV5-1 and TRBJ2-5; TRBD1 matches at 7 bases. This CDR3 comprises 14 residues. Trimming at V came to 2 bases and at J to 2 bases, leaving 3 bases not matched to a gene. From germline, CDR1 is SGHRS and CDR2 YFSETQ. The CDR3 DNA reads TGCGCCAGCAGCTTTATCAGGGGGCAAGAGACCCAGTACTTC. It specifies CASSFIRGQETQYF.

This chain connects TRBV9 to TRBJ2-5; D might be TRBD2 (6 bases). Germline CDR1 SGDLS, CDR2 YYNGEE. The CDR3 has 16 amino acids. V lost 2 bases to trimming and J lost 5 bases, with 19 bases between them. The CDR3 DNA reads as TGTGCCAGCAGCGTCCGGGACGCCTCTCGGGGGGAGACCCAGTACTTC. Its translation: CASSVRDASRGETQYF.

This clone turned up a few times. The chain carries TRBV6-1 and TRBJ2-2, with TRBD2 matching 11 bases. V lost 4 bases, J lost 5 bases, and 6 bases stayed unmatched. Germline values: CDR1 MNHNS, CDR2 SASEGT. This CDR3 has 16 residues. This CDR3 is CASSVTSGSGTGELFF. The CDR3 DNA reads TGTGCCAGCAGTGTAACTAGCGGGAGCGGGACCGGGGAGCTGTTTTTT.

The chain couples TRBV10-3 to TRBJ1-5; 11 bases match TRBD1. V dropped 5 bases and J dropped 7; count of bases not matched to a gene: 10. Germline CDR1 reads ENHRY; CDR2 reads SYGVKD. The CDR3 runs to 16 residues. The CDR3 bases are TGTGCCATCAGTCTTGAGGGGACAGGGGGAAAACAGCCCCAGCATTTT. Amino acids: CAISLEGTGGKQPQHF.

This chain connects TRBV28 to TRBJ2-2; D might be TRBD2 (5 bases). This CDR3 contains 15 residues. V was cut by 4 bases and J by 4 bases, with 13 bases left in between. Looked up from germline, CDR1 is MDHEN and CDR2 is SYDVKM. CDR3 amino acids: CASSSGGEGTGELFF. CDR3 nucleotides: TGTGCCAGCAGTTCCGGAGGAGAAGGCACCGGGGAGCTGTTTTTT.

The chain combines TRBV11-3 with TRBJ1-2; D perhaps matches TRBD1 (6 bases). CDR1 and CDR2 (germline): SGHNT, YENEEA. CDR3 length: 13 amino acids. V lost 5 bases and J 3 bases, leaving 10 bases between the germline ends. CDR3 coding DNA: TGTGCCAGCAGCCAAGGACAGCACTATGGCTACACCTTC. Residues: CASSQGQHYGYTF.

The chain carries TRBV19 and TRBJ1-1; unclear D gene. Trimming cost V 7 bases and J 6 bases, with 21 bases left between them. The CDR3 runs 15 residues. Germline lookup yields CDR1 LNHDA and CDR2 SQIVND (reference sequence). In DNA, the CDR3 is TGTGCCAGTACCCCCCTGGGAGGGATTAGCTCTGAAGCTTTCTTT. Protein sequence: CASTPLGGISSEAFF. The complete variable domain, with remaining parts taken from reference TRBV19 and TRBJ1-1, reads DGGITQSPKYLFRKEGQNVTLSCEQNLNHDAMYWYRQDPGQGLRLIYYSQIVNDFQKGDIAEGYSVSREKKESFPLTVTSAQKNPTAFYLCASTPLGGISSEAFFGQGTRLTVV.

The rearrangement links TRBV30 to TRBJ1-2; unclear D gene. Germline values: CDR1 GTSNPN, CDR2 SVGIG (reference sequence). The CDR3 has 13 residues. The V end lost 1 base, the J end lost 3 bases, and 9 bases lay between the germline ends. In nucleotides, the CDR3 is TGTGCCTGGAGTGCCACGGGGTACTATGGCTACACCTTC. Protein sequence: CAWSATGYYGYTF.

The chain recombines TRBV5-1 with TRBJ1-2; D is undetermined. Germline CDR1 is SGHRS and CDR2 is YFSETQ. The CDR3 contains 14 residues. Trimming took 0 bases from V and 6 from J, leaving 12 bases between them. The CDR3 region is CASSLATPPDGYTF. The CDR3 coding sequence is TGCGCCAGCAGCTTGGCTACGCCACCTGATGGCTACACCTTC.

The rearrangement links TRBV10-3 to TRBJ2-1; 10 bases match TRBD1. The CDR3 runs to 16 residues. V dropped 2 bases and J dropped 5; count of bases not matched to a gene: 6. Germline assignment: CDR1 ENHRY and CDR2 SYGVKD. The CDR3 protein is CAISEGGQGMHNEQFF. For the CDR3, the DNA is TGTGCCATCAGTGAGGGGGGACAGGGGATGCACAATGAGCAGTTCTTC.

The CDR3 DNA is TGCGCCAGCAGCTTACCCAGGGAACCGATCGGGGAGCTGTTTTTT. As protein: CASSLPREPIGELFF. The J gene is TRBJ2-2, the V gene TRBV5-1; TRBD1 might be the D (5 bases). The germline V gene has CDR1 SGHRS and CDR2 YFSETQ. The CDR3 length is 15 residues. V was shortened by 2 bases and J by 7 bases, with 15 bases between the two germline ends. The whole variable domain, remainder taken from reference TRBV5-1 and TRBJ2-2, is KAGVTQTPRYLIKTRGQQVTLSCSPISGHRSVSWYQQTPGQGLQFLFEYFSETQRNKGNFPGRFSGRQFSNSRSEMNVSTLELGDSALYLCASSLPREPIGELFFGEGSRLTVL.

On this clone: Other DNA sequences in this sample translate to the same CDR3. The rearrangement links TRBV30 to TRBJ2-7; 10 nucleotides match TRBD2. This CDR3 comprises 13 residues. CDR1 and CDR2 from the germline V gene are GTSNPN and SVGIG (reference sequence). J lost 3 bases, V lost 1 base, and 0 bases had no gene match. The CDR3 DNA reads as TGTGCCTGGAGTGGACTAGCGGGCTACGAGCAGTACTTC. It codes for CAWSGLAGYEQYF.

This chain links TRBV5-1 with TRBJ1-5; 7 bases are a match to TRBD1. J gave up 2 bases and V 4 bases, and 3 bases lay outside the gene matches. Germline assignment: CDR1 SGHRS and CDR2 YFSETQ. The CDR3 extends over 14 amino acids. The CDR3 protein is CASSGGTGNQPQHF. The CDR3 DNA follows: TGCGCCAGCAGCGGTGGGACAGGCAATCAGCCCCAGCATTTT.

Only one count was recorded for this clone. The genes are TRBV9 and TRBJ2-1; 11 nucleotides line up with TRBD2. This CDR3 is 15 amino acids long. With 0 bases clipped from V and 10 bases from J, the junction kept 6 bases outside the gene matches. Germline V gene lookup returns CDR1 SGDLS and CDR2 YYNGEE. Here the CDR3 reads CASSVALAGVTEQFF. The CDR3 region has the DNA TGTGCCAGCAGCGTAGCACTAGCGGGAGTAACGGAGCAGTTCTTC. Full variable domain (remainder filled in from reference TRBV9 and TRBJ2-1): DSGVTQTPKHLITATGQRVTLRCSPRSGDLSVYWYQQSLDQGLQFLIQYYNGEERAKGNILERFSAQQFPDLHSELNLSSLELGDSALYFCASSVALAGVTEQFFGPGTRLTVL.

This clone showed up many times. The genes are TRBV5-1 and TRBJ2-3; D not resolved. Germline-derived CDR1 and CDR2 are SGHRS and YFSETQ. The CDR3 runs 14 residues. V gave up 4 bases and J gave up 0 bases, with 9 bases separating them. The CDR3 region is CASSPSSSTDTQYF. CDR3 nucleotide sequence: TGCGCCAGCAGCCCCTCTTCCAGCACAGATACGCAGTATTTT.

This chain links TRBV2 with TRBJ2-2; a weak D match, TRBD2 (5 bases). Germline CDR1 reads SNHLY; CDR2 reads FYNNEI. V was trimmed by 4 bases and J by 5 bases, leaving 8 bases between them. This CDR3 is built from 13 residues. The DNA for the CDR3 is TGTGCCAGCAGTGGCCGCGGGACCGGGGAGCTGTTTTTT. Translated: CASSGRGTGELFF.